Presented here are 28 T cell receptor beta chains from one specimen sequenced in a study of cytomegalovirus exposure and HLA in healthy donors. Primers included in the PCR were 60 Vbeta and 13 Jbeta primers. The table came from immunoSEQ multiplex PCR; TCRdb's copy has only in-frame clones and leaves some out. This table has 100,000 to 150,000 clones, 80% appearing once. Sequencing used PBMCs. The origin of the receptors is a man under 40 in good health and CMV-seropositive.

V usage is TRBV18 and J usage is TRBJ2-1; a possible D gene is TRBD1 (5 bases). Trimming removed 3 bases at V and 8 bases at J, with 17 bases between. The length of the CDR3 is 15 residues. CDR1 is KGHSH and CDR2 is LQKENI in the germline V gene. The CDR3: CASSPAKGRRDEQFF. The CDR3 nucleotides read TGTGCCAGCTCACCTGCTAAGGGGCGCCGAGATGAGCAGTTCTTC.

This clone was detected only a few times. This rearrangement joins TRBV30 to TRBJ1-3; 10 nucleotides match TRBD1. The V segment lost 0 bases and the J segment 2 bases; nucleotides outside the gene matches: 4. CDR1 and CDR2 (germline): GTSNPN, SVGIG (reference sequence). CDR3 length: 16 amino acids. The DNA of the CDR3 is TGTGCCTGGAGTGTTTCGACAGGGGGCACTGGAAACACCATATATTTT. Translated, it gives CAWSVSTGGTGNTIYF.

The genes are TRBV2 and TRBJ2-5; 7 bases map to TRBD2. V shed 4 bases and J 1 base; nucleotides not matched to a gene: 3. There are 14 residues in the CDR3. Germline values: CDR1 SNHLY, CDR2 FYNNEI. CDR3 nucleotides: TGTGCCAGCAGTGCCACGGGGGGCCAAGAGACCCAGTACTTC. This translates into CASSATGGQETQYF.

This sequence joins TRBV27 and TRBJ2-7; 7 nucleotides align to TRBD1. Looked up from germline, CDR1 is MNHEY and CDR2 is SMNVEV (reference sequence). The junction had 13 bases not matched to a gene; V was cut back by 4 bases and J by 4 bases. The CDR3 runs 16 residues. CDR3 nucleotide sequence: TGTGCCAGCAGTTCACGGACAGGACCTCGGAAGTACGAGCAGTACTTC. Translated, it gives CASSSRTGPRKYEQYF.

The rearrangement joins TRBV6-4 to TRBJ1-5; D may be TRBD1 (5 bases). The germline CDR1 and CDR2 sequences are MRHNA and SNTAGT. The CDR3 extends over 15 amino acids. The V gene lost 3 bases and the J gene lost 2 bases, with 11 bases spanning the gap. DNA for the CDR3: TGTGCCAGCAGTGAATGGGGCAAGGGCAATCAGCCCCAGCATTTT. As protein: CASSEWGKGNQPQHF.

V is TRBV19 and J is TRBJ2-7; 7 nucleotides line up with TRBD2. Germline trimming cut 7 bases from V and 3 bases from J; bases unmatched to any gene: 9. Germline V gene data show CDR1 as LNHDA and CDR2 as SQIVND (reference sequence). This CDR3 has 14 amino acids. Here the CDR3 reads CASKEAGEVYEQYF. CDR3 coding DNA: TGTGCCAGTAAAGAGGCGGGGGAGGTCTACGAGCAGTACTTC.

This rearrangement joins TRBV2 to TRBJ2-1; 7 bases are a match to TRBD1. CDR1 and CDR2 (germline): SNHLY, FYNNEI. V lost 5 bases to trimming and J lost 8 bases; unmatched junction nucleotides: 12. There are 15 residues in the CDR3. The CDR3 DNA reads TGTGCCAGCAGTACGTACAGGGGTCGAATGGATGAGCAGTTCTTC. It specifies CASSTYRGRMDEQFF. The full variable domain, completed using reference TRBV2 and TRBJ2-1, is EPEVTQTPSHQVTQMGQEVILRCVPISNHLYFYWYRQILGQKVEFLVSFYNNEISEKSEIFDDQFSVERPDGSNFTLKIRSTKLEDSAMYFCASSTYRGRMDEQFFGPGTRLTVL.

The gene calls are TRBV4-2 and TRBJ2-3; 12 bases align to TRBD2. Germline-derived CDR1 and CDR2 are LGHNA and YNFKEQ. The J segment lost 3 bases and the V segment lost 4 bases, leaving 5 bases of the junction unmatched. CDR3 length equals 16 residues. In DNA form, the CDR3 reads TGTGCCAGCAGCCCACCGACTAGCGGGGGAACAGATACGCAGTATTTT. Translated, it gives CASSPPTSGGTDTQYF.

A note on this clone: The junction departs from germline at one end; a sequencing error may be responsible. V usage is TRBV7-3 and J usage is TRBJ2-6, with TRBD1 as a possible D gene (5 bases). The CDR3 is 14 residues long. Germline V gives CDR1 SGHTA, CDR2 FQGTGA. The DNA of the CDR3 is TGTGCCAGCAGCTTTTACTCTGGGGCCAACGGCCTGACTTTC. Translation: CASSFYSGANGLTF.

This rearrangement joins TRBV10-3 to TRBJ1-1, with D unclear. Germline V gene lookup returns CDR1 ENHRY and CDR2 SYGVKD. The germline V and J ends were trimmed by 3 bases and 0 bases, with 11 bases remaining between them. The CDR3 is 15 amino acids. The CDR3 reads CAISERGPVNTEAFF. DNA for the CDR3: TGTGCCATCAGTGAACGAGGGCCGGTGAACACTGAAGCTTTCTTT.

This chain uses TRBV5-6 with TRBJ2-7; D is uncertain. The V gene lost 0 bases and the J gene lost 2 bases, with 12 bases spanning the gap. Germline V CDR1 and CDR2: SGHDT, YYEEEE. CDR3 length: 15 amino acids. For the CDR3, the DNA is TGTGCCAGCAGCTTGGGGGCAGGCTGGACCTACGAGCAGTACTTC. Protein: CASSLGAGWTYEQYF. Combining the CDR3 with reference TRBV5-6 and TRBJ2-7 gives the whole variable domain DAGVTQSPTHLIKTRGQQVTLRCSPKSGHDTVSWYQQALGQGPQFIFQYYEEEERQRGNFPDRFSGHQFPNYSSELNVNALLLGDSALYLCASSLGAGWTYEQYFGPGTRLTVT.

This clone was seen only once. The gene calls are TRBV7-7 and TRBJ2-5; 7 bases align to TRBD2. Germline lookup yields CDR1 SSHAT and CDR2 FNYEAQ (reference sequence). Germline trimming cut 5 bases from V and 9 bases from J; bases unmatched to any gene: 9. This CDR3 has 13 amino acids. This CDR3 reads CASSPPDAGAQYF. Here the CDR3 DNA reads TGTGCCAGCAGCCCCCCAGACGCGGGAGCCCAGTACTTC.

This clone has only a few counts. The chain employs TRBV2 and TRBJ1-6, with 9 bases lining up with TRBD1. The length of the CDR3 is 15 residues. Trimming took 5 bases from V and 9 from J; bases not matched to a gene: 8. Germline-derived CDR1 and CDR2 are SNHLY and FYNNEI. CDR3 sequence reads: CASSWTGQGASPLHF. The CDR3 bases are TGTGCCAGCAGTTGGACGGGACAGGGAGCTTCACCCCTCCACTTT. Together with reference TRBV2 and TRBJ1-6, the CDR3 gives the full variable domain: EPEVTQTPSHQVTQMGQEVILRCVPISNHLYFYWYRQILGQKVEFLVSFYNNEISEKSEIFDDQFSVERPDGSNFTLKIRSTKLEDSAMYFCASSWTGQGASPLHFGNGTRLTVT.

The V and J genes are TRBV10-1 and TRBJ2-2; no firm D call. Trimming took 3 bases from V and 4 from J, leaving 3 bases between them. This CDR3 is 12 amino acids long. Germline assignment: CDR1 WNHNN and CDR2 SYGVQD (reference sequence). As DNA, the CDR3 is TGCGCCAGCAGTGAAGCCACCGGGGAGCTGTTTTTT. As protein: CASSEATGELFF.

The rearrangement links TRBV18 to TRBJ2-7, with D tentatively TRBD1 (5 bases). V shed 1 base and J shed 5 bases, with 12 bases lying between them. There are 14 residues in the CDR3. Germline loops: CDR1 KGHSH, CDR2 LQKENI. CDR3 protein: CASSPQGFNDEQYF. In DNA form, the CDR3 reads TGTGCCAGCTCACCACAGGGGTTTAACGACGAGCAGTACTTC.

The chain joins TRBV13 to TRBJ2-1; possible D gene TRBD2, 6 bases. There are 14 residues in the CDR3. V gave up 5 bases and J gave up 10 bases, with 18 bases separating them. Germline V gene sequence: CDR1 PRHDT, CDR2 FYEKMQ (reference sequence). CDR3 nucleotide sequence: TGTGCCAGCAGCAGTGGGGGGACGTCGTGGGAGCAGTTCTTC. Translated: CASSSGGTSWEQFF.

CDR3 in DNA: TGCAGCGTTGCGACAGGGTTGGATTACGAGCAGTACTTC. Translated, it gives CSVATGLDYEQYF. This chain uses TRBV29-1 with TRBJ2-7; TRBD1 matches at 7 bases. The CDR3 contains 13 residues. The V gene end was trimmed by 4 bases and the J gene end by 4 bases; junction bases not matched to a gene: 7. CDR1 SQVTM and CDR2 ANQGSEA come from the germline V gene.

Regarding this clone: At the DNA level, this CDR3 is encoded by other sequences in the same sample as well. This sequence joins TRBV5-6 and TRBJ1-5, with a weak D call TRBD1 (5 bases). This CDR3 has 17 residues. Germline-derived CDR1 and CDR2 are SGHDT and YYEEEE. V was trimmed by 3 bases and J by 4 bases, leaving 20 bases between them. As DNA, the CDR3 is TGTGCCAGCAGCTACTCCGGGACTCGGGGAGGTAATCAGCCCCAGCATTTT. Protein sequence: CASSYSGTRGGNQPQHF.

A single count supports this clone. V usage is TRBV21-1 and J usage is TRBJ1-6. TRBV21-1 is noted as a pseudogene. The CDR3 runs 15 residues. The CDR3 DNA sequence: TGTGCCAGCAGCAAAGGGGGGGGTTGGAATTCACCCCTCCACTTT. It translates to CASSKGGGWNSPLHF.

V usage is TRBV7-8 and J usage is TRBJ1-1, with TRBD1 matching 11 bases. The CDR3 sequence is 17 residues long. V was pared by 3 bases and J by 1 base, with 7 bases of the junction left unmatched. The germline V gene has CDR1 SGHVS and CDR2 FQNEAQ. The CDR3 sequence is CASSFPGQGVPNTEAFF. CDR3 nucleotides: TGTGCCAGCAGCTTTCCGGGACAGGGGGTCCCGAACACTGAAGCTTTCTTT.

The CDR3 spells CASSFPARDTSTDTQYF. As DNA, the CDR3 is TGTGCCAGCAGCTTCCCCGCTCGGGACACCAGCACAGATACGCAGTATTTT. V and J are TRBV7-8 and TRBJ2-3; TRBD1 is a possible D gene (6 bases). Trimming removed 3 bases from V and 0 bases from J, with 16 bases in between. This CDR3 region has 17 residues. CDR1 is SGHVS and CDR2 is FQNEAQ in the germline V gene. The whole variable domain, filled in from reference TRBV7-8 and TRBJ2-3, reads GAGVSQSPRYKVAKRGQDVALRCDPISGHVSLFWYQQALGQGPEFLTYFQNEAQLDKSGLPSDRFFAERPEGSVSTLKIQRTQQEDSAVYLCASSFPARDTSTDTQYFGPGTRLTVL.

Worth noting for this clone: The sample holds other DNA sequences that translate to the same CDR3. The gene calls are TRBV27 and TRBJ2-7, with D tentatively TRBD2 (6 bases). V was shortened by 3 bases and J by 1 base, with 7 bases between the two germline ends. From germline, CDR1 is MNHEY and CDR2 SMNVEV (reference sequence). The CDR3 loop spans 13 amino acids. The CDR3 protein is CASSFGRSYEQYF. The CDR3 DNA sequence: TGTGCCAGCAGTTTCGGGAGATCCTACGAGCAGTACTTC.

This clone has a single count. CDR3: CASSHTGARGYTF. CDR3 DNA sequence: TGTGCCAGCAGTCATACAGGGGCCAGGGGCTACACCTTC. This chain uses TRBV6-1 with TRBJ1-2; 7 bases agree with TRBD1. This CDR3 spans 13 amino acids. Germline loops: CDR1 MNHNS, CDR2 SASEGT. The trim removed 5 bases at V and 8 bases at J, leaving 8 bases unmatched.

This clone was seen just once. The rearrangement joins TRBV6-6 to TRBJ1-5, with 8 bases fitting TRBD1. The CDR3 length is 15 residues. V trimming: 5 bases; J trimming: 1 base; junction bases outside the gene matches: 4. Germline CDR1 MNHNY, CDR2 SVGAGI (reference sequence). CDR3 amino acids: CASSAGQGSNQPQHF. CDR3 in DNA: TGTGCCAGCAGTGCCGGACAGGGAAGCAATCAGCCCCAGCATTTT.

The rearrangement joins TRBV19 to TRBJ2-5; 9 bases fit TRBD2. Germline CDR1 and CDR2: LNHDA and SQIVND (reference sequence). The CDR3 consists of 15 residues. Unmatched junction bases numbered 8, after V lost 5 bases and J lost 4 bases. The CDR3 protein is CASSPVAGVVETQYF. For the CDR3, the DNA is TGTGCCAGTAGTCCCGTAGCGGGGGTAGTAGAGACCCAGTACTTC.

The V call is TRBV5-1, the J call TRBJ2-7, with a tentative D call TRBD1 (6 bases). This CDR3 is 15 amino acids long. With 0 bases removed from V and 4 bases from J, the gap between germline ends came to 14 bases. Germline V lookup: CDR1 SGHRS, CDR2 YFSETQ. The CDR3 nucleotides are TGCGCCAGCAGCTTGGGTCCGGGACAAGGTTACGAGCAGTACTTC. It encodes CASSLGPGQGYEQYF.

CDR3 sequence: CASSLEHLGQGVEKLFF. In nucleotides, the CDR3 is TGTGCCAGCAGCTTAGAACACCTGGGACAGGGGGTTGAAAAACTGTTTTTT. V gene TRBV7-9 combines with J gene TRBJ1-4; 11 nucleotides align to TRBD1. Germline V gene data show CDR1 as SEHNR and CDR2 as FQNEAQ (reference sequence). The CDR3 sequence is 17 residues long. V was pared by 1 base and J by 7 bases, with 8 bases of the junction left unmatched.

This clone was seen once. The chain couples TRBV19 to TRBJ1-4; TRBD1 agrees at 9 bases. Per germline, CDR1 LNHDA and CDR2 SQIVND (reference sequence). The CDR3 sequence is 13 residues long. V dropped 10 bases and J dropped 6; count of bases not matched to a gene: 6. The CDR3 nucleotides read TGTGCCACTAACCGGGACAGGGATGAAAAACTGTTTTTT. Translation: CATNRDRDEKLFF. Filled out from reference TRBV19 and TRBJ1-4, the complete variable domain reads DGGITQSPKYLFRKEGQNVTLSCEQNLNHDAMYWYRQDPGQGLRLIYYSQIVNDFQKGDIAEGYSVSREKKESFPLTVTSAQKNPTAFYLCATNRDRDEKLFFGSGTQLSVL.